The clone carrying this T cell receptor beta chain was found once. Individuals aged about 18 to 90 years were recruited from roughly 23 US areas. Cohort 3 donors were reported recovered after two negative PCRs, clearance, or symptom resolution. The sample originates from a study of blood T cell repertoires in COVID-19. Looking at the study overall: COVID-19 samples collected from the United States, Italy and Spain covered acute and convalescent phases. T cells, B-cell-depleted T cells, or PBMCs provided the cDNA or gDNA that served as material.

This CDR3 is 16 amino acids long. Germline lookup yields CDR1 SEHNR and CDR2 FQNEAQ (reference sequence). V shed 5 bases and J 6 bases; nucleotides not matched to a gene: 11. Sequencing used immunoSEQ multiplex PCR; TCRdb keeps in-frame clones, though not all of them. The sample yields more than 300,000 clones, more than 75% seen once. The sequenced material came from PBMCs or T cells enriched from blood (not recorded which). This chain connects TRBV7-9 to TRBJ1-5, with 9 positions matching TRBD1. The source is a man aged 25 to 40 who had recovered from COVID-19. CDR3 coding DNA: TGTGCCAGCAGCATAAGTACAGGGGGCCTAGGTCAGCCCCAGCATTTT. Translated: CASSISTGGLGQPQHF.